These T cell receptor beta chains were read from a single sample in a study of cytomegalovirus exposure and HLA in healthy donors. The protocol was immunoSEQ multiplex PCR, while the TCRdb copy is restricted to in-frame clones and leaves out a portion. This table has 200,000 or so clones, roughly 80% appearing once. Sequencing was done on a sample of PBMCs. The receptors come from a man in his thirties or forties in good health and CMV-seronegative. CDR3s include the opening cysteine and the closing phenylalanine or tryptophan. Each record gives: CDR3 DNA, CDR3 protein, J gene, V gene, clone size, D gene. A D gene is named only where the DNA matches it firmly. Clone size, where shown, is once, few, many, or a class for clones that have expanded.

TGTGCCAGCAGTTTAGGGGGGTTCTACGAGCAGTACTTC,CASSLGGFYEQYF,TRBJ2-7,TRBV28,NA,NA
TGCGCCAGCAGCCAAGATCGAATTGCGCCTGCGAAAGAGACCCAGTACTTC,CASSQDRIAPAKETQYF,TRBJ2-5,TRBV4-1,NA,NA
TGTGCCAGCAGTGAAGCCGGGACAGGGAGCTCGTACGAGCAGTACTTC,CASSEAGTGSSYEQYF,TRBJ2-7,TRBV28,NA,TRBD1
TGTGCCAGCAGCTTGAGCTCCGGGAGCACTGAAGCTTTCTTT,CASSLSSGSTEAFF,TRBJ1-1,TRBV7-6,NA,NA
TGTGCCAGCAGGCCGACAGGCCAGCCTGGAGAAAAACTGTTTTTT,CASRPTGQPGEKLFF,TRBJ1-4,TRBV6-5,NA,NA
TGTGCCAGCAGTGAAGAGGGCAGGGTGATGGGCTACACCTTC,CASSEEGRVMGYTF,TRBJ1-2,TRBV6-1,NA,NA
TGTGCCAGCAGTCAGGGGGGCGGCTATGGCTACACCTTC,CASSQGGGYGYTF,TRBJ1-2,TRBV6-5,NA,TRBD1
TGTGCCAGCACCTTCGATAGCGGGGGGGCAGGTTTGCTAGATACGCAGTATTTT,CASTFDSGGAGLLDTQYF,TRBJ2-3,TRBV28,NA,TRBD2
TGTGCCAGCAGCTTAGTGATAGCGGCTTACAATGAGCAGTTCTTC,CASSLVIAAYNEQFF,TRBJ2-1,TRBV7-2,NA,NA
TGTGCCAGCCAGCGATCGGGGGTTAGCACAGATACGCAGTATTTT,CASQRSGVSTDTQYF,TRBJ2-3,TRBV9,NA,NA
TGTGCCAGCAGTTCCACCACCGGGACAGGAGCATCCGAGCAGTACTTC,CASSSTTGTGASEQYF,TRBJ2-7,TRBV6-5,once,TRBD1
TGTGCCAGCAGTTACTCGGGCAGAAACACTGAAGCTTTCTTT,CASSYSGRNTEAFF,TRBJ1-1,TRBV6-6,NA,NA
TGTGCCAGCAGCCAAGACCCTTACATGGTTAAGAACACTGAAGCTTTCTTT,CASSQDPYMVKNTEAFF,TRBJ1-1,TRBV14,NA,NA
TGTGCCACCCGGACCCCTAGCGGGGGGACATACAATGAGCAGTTCTTC,CATRTPSGGTYNEQFF,TRBJ2-1,TRBV6-6,NA,TRBD2
TGTGCCAGCAGTCCGAGGACTAGCGGGGGTGCAGATACGCAGTATTTT,CASSPRTSGGADTQYF,TRBJ2-3,TRBV27,NA,TRBD2
TGTGCCAGCCGGGACAGGGCTAACTATGGCTACACCTTC,CASRDRANYGYTF,TRBJ1-2,TRBV28,NA,TRBD1
TGTGCCAGCAGCTTGCGGCAGGGGATCCCCTACGAGCAGTACTTC,CASSLRQGIPYEQYF,TRBJ2-7,TRBV5-8,NA,NA
TGTGCCAGCAGTTCCCCGGGACAGGCCTCCTACAATGAGCAGTTCTTC,CASSSPGQASYNEQFF,TRBJ2-1,TRBV6-6,NA,TRBD1
TGCAGCGTTGAACCCCCAATTGAGCAGTTCTTC,CSVEPPIEQFF,TRBJ2-1,TRBV29-1,NA,NA
TGTGCCAGCAGTCCGCTGGAGGGTAGGGTCTATGGCTACACCTTC,CASSPLEGRVYGYTF,TRBJ1-2,TRBV28,NA,NA
TGTGCCAGCAGCTTAGTGGGCAGCTACGAGCAGTACTTC,CASSLVGSYEQYF,TRBJ2-7,TRBV11-2,NA,NA
TGTGCCAGCACCGGACTAGCGGTTGCCGGGGAGCTGTTTTTT,CASTGLAVAGELFF,TRBJ2-2,TRBV6-5,NA,TRBD2
TGCGCCAGCAGCTTGTCGACAGTCTCTGGAAACACCATATATTTT,CASSLSTVSGNTIYF,TRBJ1-3,TRBV5-1,NA,NA
TGTGCCAGCCGACTTGGACGACTAGCGGGGGGGAGGGAGACCCAGTACTTC,CASRLGRLAGGRETQYF,TRBJ2-5,TRBV7-8,once,TRBD2
TGCGCCAGCAGCCAAGGCGAGGCGAGCTCCTATAATTCACCCCTCCACTTT,CASSQGEASSYNSPLHF,TRBJ1-6,TRBV4-1,NA,NA
TGTGCCAGCAGGAAACTAGCGGTCAGCACAGATACGCAGTATTTT,CASRKLAVSTDTQYF,TRBJ2-3,TRBV6-5,NA,TRBD2
TGTGCCAGCAGTTTATCAGCAGGCCTTTCATCCTACGAGCAGTACTTC,CASSLSAGLSSYEQYF,TRBJ2-7,TRBV27,NA,NA
TGTGCCAGCAGCGGCGGAGTGGCACCTAAGACCCAGTACTTC,CASSGGVAPKTQYF,TRBJ2-5,TRBV9,NA,NA
TGTGCCAGCAGCATCGCCGGGACAGGGAACTATGGCCACACCTTC,CASSIAGTGNYGHTF,TRBJ1-2,TRBV7-9,NA,TRBD1
TGTGCCAGCAGTGTTCTTCGACAGGGAGTTTTTCGCGAGCAGTACTTC,CASSVLRQGVFREQYF,TRBJ2-7,TRBV6-1,once,TRBD1
TGTGCCAGTAGTATAGGCCCGAGTCAGCCCCAGCATTTT,CASSIGPSQPQHF,TRBJ1-5,TRBV19,NA,NA
TGTGCCAGCACCCAAGGGGGCGAGCAGTACTTC,CASTQGGEQYF,TRBJ2-7,TRBV6-6,NA,NA
TGTGCCAGCAGTGACGATCTCAGGGGGCGGACCGGGGAGCTGTTTTTT,CASSDDLRGRTGELFF,TRBJ2-2,TRBV2,NA,TRBD1
TGCGCCACCCTAGGGGGAGTTGAGACCCAGTACTTC,CATLGGVETQYF,TRBJ2-5,TRBV10-2,few,NA
TGTGCCAGCAGTCTTCGGAGAGGTGGGGGGAATGAAAAACTGTTTTTT,CASSLRRGGGNEKLFF,TRBJ1-4,TRBV28,NA,NA
TGTGCCAGCCGCCTTAGCGGGGGTTCCACAGATACGCAGTATTTT,CASRLSGGSTDTQYF,TRBJ2-3,TRBV19,NA,TRBD2
TGTGCCATCAGTGACAACGCAGCGTCGCCGAACACCGGGGAGCTGTTTTTT,CAISDNAASPNTGELFF,TRBJ2-2,TRBV10-3,NA,NA
TGTGCCAGCAGTTTGCTAGCGGGGATCACAGATACGCAGTATTTT,CASSLLAGITDTQYF,TRBJ2-3,TRBV27,NA,TRBD2
TGTGCCAGCAGTGAAATCGGGACAGGGTCTATCTATGGCTACACCTTC,CASSEIGTGSIYGYTF,TRBJ1-2,TRBV6-1,NA,TRBD1
TGCGCCAGCAGCCACCGGACAGGGGTGGACGAGCAGTACTTC,CASSHRTGVDEQYF,TRBJ2-7,TRBV5-1,NA,TRBD1
TGCGCCAGCAGCTTGGAAGGAGTTAACTATGGCTACACCTTC,CASSLEGVNYGYTF,TRBJ1-2,TRBV5-1,NA,NA
TGTGCCACCAGCAGACCCGGGGGAGGGGGAGGTAATGAAAAACTGTTTTTT,CATSRPGGGGGNEKLFF,TRBJ1-4,TRBV15,NA,NA
TGCGCCAGCAGTCAATCTAGGAGGACTGAAGCTTTTTTT,CASSQSRRTEAFF,TRBJ1-1,TRBV23-1,NA,NA
TGTGCCAGCAGCGTCGCGGGGCTAAACAATGAGCAGTTCTTC,CASSVAGLNNEQFF,TRBJ2-1,TRBV9,NA,NA
TGTGCCAGCAGCGTAGCGGACAGCTCCTACGAGCAGTACTTC,CASSVADSSYEQYF,TRBJ2-7,TRBV9,NA,NA
TGCGCCAGCAGAAAAAGACAGGACAGCACAGATACGCAGTATTTT,CASRKRQDSTDTQYF,TRBJ2-3,TRBV5-1,NA,NA
TGTGCCAGCAGCCGTAGCGGGGCCTCCTACAATGAGCAGTTCTTC,CASSRSGASYNEQFF,TRBJ2-1,TRBV28,NA,TRBD2
TGCGCCAGCAGCCAAGATACGGGGGGGGTCAGTGAAAAACTGTTTTTT,CASSQDTGGVSEKLFF,TRBJ1-4,TRBV4-3,NA,NA
TGCGCCAGCAGCTTGGGGACAGCGATACTAGCCAAAAACATTCAGTACTTC,CASSLGTAILAKNIQYF,TRBJ2-4,TRBV5-1,NA,NA
TGTGCCAGTAGTATAGATCTGGGGGCAGGGCAGCCCCAGCATTTT,CASSIDLGAGQPQHF,TRBJ1-5,TRBV19,NA,NA
TGTGCCAGCTCACCGGCTAACAGCTACTCCTACGAGCAGTACTTC,CASSPANSYSYEQYF,TRBJ2-7,TRBV18,NA,NA
TGCGCCAGCAGCCAAGATGGTGGGGACAGGGCGGATTCGAACACTGAAGCTTTCTTT,CASSQDGGDRADSNTEAFF,TRBJ1-1,TRBV4-1,NA,TRBD1